These T cell receptor beta chains were read from a single sample in a study of blood T cell repertoires in COVID-19. Assay used: immunoSEQ multiplex PCR; TCRdb lists only in-frame clones, some missing. The table includes under 300,000 clones, about 83% detected once. What was sequenced was peripheral blood. These receptors all come from a woman aged 40-49 years who had recovered from COVID-19. Each CDR3 is given with its conserved first and last residue. The order of the fields is J gene, clone size, D gene, V gene, CDR3 DNA, CDR3 protein. A D gene is named only where the DNA matches it firmly. Not every row has a clone size; where given, it reads once, few, many or a size class.

TRBJ1-1 NA TRBD1 TRBV19 TGTGCCAGTACTCGACAGGGTCGAGACACTGAAGCTTTCTTT CASTRQGRDTEAFF
TRBJ1-5 NA NA TRBV28 TGTGCCAGCAGTTTAATCACAGGGCGTGGCAATCAGCCCCAGCATTTT CASSLITGRGNQPQHF
TRBJ2-1 NA TRBD1 TRBV30 TGTGCCTGGGGACAGGGCTCACCTGAGCAGTTCTTC CAWGQGSPEQFF
TRBJ2-1 NA NA TRBV5-1 TGCGCCAGCAGCCTGACTAGTGGCAATGAGCAGTTCTTC CASSLTSGNEQFF
TRBJ1-6 NA NA TRBV12-3/TRBV12-4 TGTGCCAGCAGTTTGCAGGGGTTTTCACCCCTCCACTTT CASSLQGFSPLHF
TRBJ2-2 NA NA TRBV2 TGTGCCAGCGCTACAGTGAACACCGGGGAGCTGTTTTTT CASATVNTGELFF
TRBJ2-1 NA NA TRBV3-1/TRBV3-2 TGTGCCAGCAGCCAAGACCGCGGGTCAGCTATCGCCAATGAGCAGTTCTTC CASSQDRGSAIANEQFF
TRBJ2-5 NA NA TRBV2 TGTGCCAGCAGTGGGGACTTACAAGAGACCCAGTACTTC CASSGDLQETQYF
TRBJ2-4 NA NA TRBV5-1 TGCGCCAGCAGCCCGGCCGGGGAGGGGGTCGGATACATTCAGTACTTC CASSPAGEGVGYIQYF
TRBJ1-1 once NA TRBV28 TGTGCCAGCAGTTTGCCAGGGACTACTGAAGCTTTCTTT CASSLPGTTEAFF
TRBJ2-2 NA TRBD2 TRBV6-5 TGTGCCAGCAGAACTAGCGGGGGGAACACCGGGGAGCTGTTTTTT CASRTSGGNTGELFF
TRBJ2-5 NA NA TRBV5-1 TGCGCCAGCAGCTTCAAACAGCAAGAAGAGACCCAGTACTTC CASSFKQQEETQYF
TRBJ1-5 NA NA TRBV12-3/TRBV12-4 TGTGCCAGCAGCCGTAATAGCAATCAGCCCCAGCATTTT CASSRNSNQPQHF
TRBJ1-6 NA NA TRBV2 TGTGCCAGCAGTCTCCATAATTCACCCCTCCACTTT CASSLHNSPLHF
TRBJ1-2 NA TRBD1 TRBV6-6 TGTGCCAGCAGTTTCCCGGGACAGGGGGACTATGGCTACACCTTC CASSFPGQGDYGYTF
TRBJ1-4 NA NA TRBV30 TGTGCCTGGAGTAATCTGGGCAGGGGTAATGAAAAACTGTTTTTT CAWSNLGRGNEKLFF
TRBJ2-7 NA NA TRBV19 TGTGCCAGTAGTACGGGGACTTTCTACGAGCAGTACTTC CASSTGTFYEQYF
TRBJ2-1 NA NA TRBV5-1 TGCGCCAGCAGCATGCAGGGCGGTGAGCAGTTCTTC CASSMQGGEQFF
TRBJ2-3 NA NA TRBV28 TGTGCCAGCAGTCCAAAGCAGTGGGCTAGCACAGATACGCAGTATTTT CASSPKQWASTDTQYF
TRBJ1-2 NA TRBD1 TRBV28 TGTGCCAGCAGAACAGGGGCGCCTGACGGCTACACCTTC CASRTGAPDGYTF
TRBJ2-7 NA TRBD2 TRBV4-2 TGTGCCAGCAGCCATAAATCTAGCGGGGGCTCCTACGAGCAGTACTTC CASSHKSSGGSYEQYF
TRBJ2-1 once TRBD2 TRBV30 TGTGCCCGGCTAGCGGGGGGGCCCCCCTACAATGAGCAGTTCTTC CARLAGGPPYNEQFF
TRBJ1-2 NA NA TRBV5-6 TGTGCCAGCAGCGTTACAGGGTGGGACTATGGCTACACCTTC CASSVTGWDYGYTF
TRBJ1-1 NA NA TRBV6-5 TGTGCCAGCAGTCCCAGTGCGGTTAACACTGAAGCTTTCTTT CASSPSAVNTEAFF
TRBJ1-6 NA TRBD1 TRBV6-5 TGTGCCAGCAGTTCACCCGGACAGGGGTATTCACCCCTCCACTTT CASSSPGQGYSPLHF
TRBJ2-2 NA TRBD1 TRBV6-5 TGTGCCAGCCGACAAGACAGGGGTAACACCGGGGAGCTGTTTTTT CASRQDRGNTGELFF
TRBJ1-2 NA NA TRBV18 TGTGCCAGCTCACAACAGGTCTATGGCTACACCTTC CASSQQVYGYTF
TRBJ1-4 NA TRBD1 TRBV24-1 TGTGCCCCCCAGGACAGGAATGAAAAACTGTTTTTT CAPQDRNEKLFF
TRBJ1-3 once TRBD1 TRBV6-5 TGTGCCAGCCAGACAGGGCCTAATGGAAACACCATATATTTT CASQTGPNGNTIYF
TRBJ1-1 NA NA TRBV7-6 TGTGCCAGCAGCCTACTTGCGGGGATGAACACTGAAGCTTTCTTT CASSLLAGMNTEAFF
TRBJ1-5 few TRBD1 TRBV6-5 TGTGCCAGCAGTTACCAGACAGGGGGGCGCAATCAGCCCCAGCATTTT CASSYQTGGRNQPQHF
TRBJ2-1 NA NA TRBV2 TGTGCCAGCGCGGTCCCGGGGAATGAGCAGTTCTTC CASAVPGNEQFF
TRBJ1-1 NA TRBD1 TRBV19 TGTGCCAGTACCAAGGGGGCTTACACTGAAGCTTTCTTT CASTKGAYTEAFF
TRBJ1-1 few NA TRBV6-5 TGTGCCAGCAGTTACACCCCCCGCGTCACTGAAGCTTTCTTT CASSYTPRVTEAFF
TRBJ1-1 few NA TRBV28 TGTGCCAGCAGCCCACCTCAGACAGAAGAAGCTTTCTTT CASSPPQTEEAFF
TRBJ1-6 NA NA TRBV2 TGTGCCAGCAAAGGGGGTTGGTCACCCCTCCACTTT CASKGGWSPLHF
TRBJ2-3 few TRBD2 TRBV28 TGTGCCAGCAGTGTACCGGACGGGAATCTAGCGGGAGGGGATACGCAGTATTTT CASSVPDGNLAGGDTQYF
TRBJ1-2 NA TRBD1 TRBV29-1 TGCAGCGTGAGGACAGGGGCTTCCTATGGCTACACCTTC CSVRTGASYGYTF
TRBJ1-5 NA NA TRBV5-6 TGTGCCAGCAGCTCCACAGGGAAGCCCCAGCATTTT CASSSTGKPQHF
TRBJ2-7 NA NA TRBV9 TGTGCCAGCAGCGTAGCGGTGAGCTCCTACGAGCAGTACTTC CASSVAVSSYEQYF
TRBJ2-2 NA NA TRBV7-9 TGTGCCAGCAGCCTACAGGGTTCCGGCGGGGAGCTGTTTTTT CASSLQGSGGELFF
TRBJ2-1 NA NA TRBV6-4 TGTGCCAGCAGCTCGGGGTACGGTGAGCAGTTCTTC CASSSGYGEQFF
TRBJ2-2 NA NA TRBV30 TGTGCCTGGAGGGGAGGCTTCACCGGGGAGCTGTTTTTT CAWRGGFTGELFF
TRBJ2-1 once TRBD1 TRBV30 TGTGCCACACAATCCGGGACAGGGTCTTACAATGAGCAGTTCTTC CATQSGTGSYNEQFF
TRBJ1-3 NA NA TRBV28 TGTGCCAGCAGTTTCCCAAACTCTGGAAACACCATATATTTT CASSFPNSGNTIYF
TRBJ1-2 NA TRBD1 TRBV16 TGTGCCAGCAGCCGAACCGGGACAGGGGGCGAAGGTGGCTACACCTTC CASSRTGTGGEGGYTF
TRBJ1-6 NA TRBD1 TRBV28 TGTGCCAGCAACCTGGACAGGGGATATTCACCCCTCCACTTT CASNLDRGYSPLHF
TRBJ2-5 NA TRBD2 TRBV5-1 TGCGCCAGCAGCTTGGGACTAGCGGGGGTTTACCAAGAGACCCAGTACTTC CASSLGLAGVYQETQYF
TRBJ1-2 NA TRBD1 TRBV29-1 TGCAGCGATGGGGGACAGGGCAGCTATGGCTACACCTTC CSDGGQGSYGYTF
TRBJ2-7 NA NA TRBV10-1 TGCGCCAGCAGTGAGTCCGGGGTTGGCTACGAGCAGTACTTC CASSESGVGYEQYF